This passage covers 22 T cell receptor beta chains from one sample sequenced in a study of blood T cell repertoires in COVID-19. Measured with immunoSEQ multiplex PCR; TCRdb has only the in-frame clones, and not every one. Of 95,000 to 150,000 clones listed, approximately 83% were seen once; the top ten hold about 4.2%. Material: peripheral blood. All receptors derive from a woman in her 70s with acute or convalescent COVID-19.

Details on this clone: Other DNA sequences in this specimen translate into the identical CDR3. The genes are TRBV5-4 and TRBJ2-3, with TRBD2 matching 8 bases. J lost 0 bases, V lost 0 bases, and 0 bases had no gene match. This CDR3 region has 15 residues. Germline V gene sequence: CDR1 SGHNT, CDR2 YYREEE (reference sequence). The CDR3 DNA sequence: TGTGCCAGCAGCTTGGTAGCGGGGAGCACAGATACGCAGTATTTT. Translated, it gives CASSLVAGSTDTQYF.

This clone was detected only a few times. The CDR3 sequence: CASSLEGTYTDTQYF. The CDR3 DNA is TGTGCCAGCAGCTTAGAGGGCACGTACACAGATACGCAGTATTTT. The chain uses TRBV11-3 and TRBJ2-3; no reliable D call. The CDR3 spans 15 residues. Germline V gene lookup returns CDR1 SGHNT and CDR2 YENEEA. The V and J ends lost 0 bases and 2 bases respectively, with 9 bases between them.

This chain joins TRBV20-1 and TRBJ1-1, with D hard to call. Trimming removed 5 bases at V and 4 bases at J, with 8 bases between. The CDR3 spans 11 residues. CDR1 and CDR2 (germline): DFQATT, SNEGSKA (reference sequence). CDR3 in amino acids: CSARSRTEAFF. CDR3 bases: TGCAGTGCTCGTAGTCGCACTGAAGCTTTCTTT.

The table lists this clone with a few counts. This chain connects TRBV18 to TRBJ2-7; possibly TRBD1 for D (5 bases). This CDR3 comprises 13 residues. The germline V and J ends were trimmed by 3 bases and 3 bases, with 9 bases remaining between them. CDR1 is KGHSH and CDR2 is LQKENI in the germline V gene. The CDR3 loop is CASSPTVNYEQYV. The CDR3 DNA is TGTGCCAGCTCACCGACAGTCAACTACGAGCAGTACGTC.

The genes are TRBV3-1 (or the pseudogene TRBV3-2) and TRBJ1-2; possible D gene TRBD1, 6 bases. Germline CDR1 and CDR2: LGHDT and YNNKEL (reference sequence). The length of the CDR3 is 16 residues. Trimming took off 0 bases at V and 8 bases at J, with 19 bases between the two ends. CDR3 sequence (DNA): TGTGCCAGCAGCCAAGATGTCGCTTCAGGGGCTGGCGGCTACACCTTC. As protein: CASSQDVASGAGGYTF.

The rearrangement links TRBV4-1 to TRBJ2-5; TRBD2 might be the D (6 bases). From germline, CDR1 is MGHRA and CDR2 YSYEKL. The CDR3 totals 14 residues. Trimming removed 4 bases at V and 2 bases at J, with 11 bases between. The CDR3 DNA follows: TGCGCCAGCAGCCCCGGCGGGACTCAAGAGACCCAGTACTTC. This gives the protein CASSPGGTQETQYF.

This chain uses TRBV5-1 with TRBJ2-2; TRBD2 is a possible D gene (6 bases). The CDR3 is 18 residues long. Germline values: CDR1 SGHRS, CDR2 YFSETQ. Deletions cut 4 bases from V and 3 bases from J, with 22 bases between. The CDR3, as DNA: TGCGCCAGCAGCACCTCCCCCGGGGGACGTGTGGACACCGGGGAGCTGTTTTTT. It specifies CASSTSPGGRVDTGELFF.

The rearrangement joins TRBV13 to TRBJ2-2; 12 nucleotides match TRBD2. This CDR3 spans 17 amino acids. V lost 5 bases and J lost 3; bases outside the gene matches: 7. Germline-derived CDR1 and CDR2 are PRHDT and FYEKMQ (reference sequence). The CDR3 loop is CASSPRTSGAYTGELFF. In nucleotides, the CDR3 is TGTGCCAGCAGCCCTAGGACTAGCGGGGCGTACACCGGGGAGCTGTTTTTT.

The chain uses TRBV5-6 and TRBJ2-1; no definite D call. The V end was cut by 2 bases, the J end by 6 bases, with 9 bases between. There are 13 residues in the CDR3. From germline, CDR1 is SGHDT and CDR2 YYEEEE. The CDR3 protein is CASSFSSFNEQFF. As DNA, the CDR3 is TGTGCCAGCAGCTTTAGTAGCTTCAATGAGCAGTTCTTC.

Only a few counts were recorded for this clone. This chain joins TRBV4-3 and TRBJ2-3, with TRBD2 matching over 10 bases. This CDR3 spans 15 amino acids. Germline V gene sequence: CDR1 LGHNA, CDR2 YSLEER. V dropped 0 bases and J dropped 8; count of bases not matched to a gene: 5. CDR3 residues: CASSQDLSGGSTQYF. The CDR3 DNA follows: TGCGCCAGCAGCCAAGACCTTAGCGGGGGGTCTACGCAGTATTTT.

This sequence joins TRBV28 and TRBJ2-2; D is perhaps TRBD2 (6 bases). V lost 1 base and J 1 base, leaving 10 bases between the germline ends. The CDR3 is 16 amino acids. The germline CDR1 and CDR2 sequences are MDHEN and SYDVKM. The DNA for the CDR3 is TGTGCCAGCAGTTTATCTGGGCGGGGGAACACCGGGGAGCTGTTTTTT. Its translation is CASSLSGRGNTGELFF.

The CDR3: CASSTRQGSGSYEQYF. CDR3 nucleotides: TGTGCCAGCAGCACCCGACAGGGATCGGGCTCCTACGAGCAGTACTTC. V usage is TRBV7-2 and J usage is TRBJ2-7; 7 positions agree with TRBD1. Germline V gene lookup returns CDR1 SGHTA and CDR2 FQGNSA. The CDR3 sequence is 16 residues long. Germline trimming cut 5 bases from V and 0 bases from J; bases unmatched to any gene: 10.

This clone was observed a few times. The chain combines TRBV4-3 with TRBJ1-2, with D possibly being TRBD1 (6 bases). This CDR3 has 13 amino acids. Trimming took off 2 bases at V and 8 bases at J, with 12 bases between the two ends. Germline V gene sequence: CDR1 LGHNA, CDR2 YSLEER. The CDR3 DNA reads TGCGCCAGCAGCCAAATACAACAGGGCGGCTACACCTTC. Translation: CASSQIQQGGYTF.

The chain uses TRBV18 and TRBJ1-4; D may be TRBD1 (5 bases). V was pared by 6 bases and J by 0 bases, with 29 bases between. Germline CDR1 and CDR2: KGHSH and LQKENI. CDR3 length: 21 amino acids. In DNA, the CDR3 is TGTGCCAGCTCGCCAACTGCCCTTTTTGTAGGGGCATCTGCAACTAATGAAAAACTGTTTTTT. It translates to CASSPTALFVGASATNEKLFF.

J is TRBJ2-2 and V is TRBV5-1, with TRBD1 matching over 7 bases. V lost 3 bases and J lost 8; bases outside the gene matches: 10. The V gene's germline CDR1 is SGHRS and CDR2 YFSETQ. The CDR3 runs 15 residues. CDR3 coding DNA: TGCGCCAGCAGCTCCGGGACAGCCATTCTAGGGGAGCTGTTTTTT. It specifies CASSSGTAILGELFF.

This rearrangement joins TRBV5-1 to TRBJ1-6, with TRBD1 matching 7 bases. The CDR3 length is 14 residues. V was clipped by 4 bases and J by 7 bases; unmatched bases: 5. Per germline, CDR1 SGHRS and CDR2 YFSETQ. CDR3 DNA sequence: TGCGCCAGCAGCCAGGGACAGTCCAATTCACCCCTCCACTTT. This sequence encodes CASSQGQSNSPLHF.

The chain combines TRBV19 with TRBJ2-4; a weak D match, TRBD2 (7 bases). V was shortened by 5 bases and J by 0 bases, with 14 bases between the two germline ends. CDR3 length: 16 residues. Germline lookup yields CDR1 LNHDA and CDR2 SQIVND (reference sequence). The CDR3 here is CASSLGGGVAKNIQYF. The CDR3 coding sequence is TGTGCCAGTAGTCTTGGAGGGGGGGTAGCCAAAAACATTCAGTACTTC.

CDR3: CASSQGLGWGGQGGSSNQPQHF. CDR3 nucleotide sequence: TGCGCCAGCAGCCAGGGCCTAGGTTGGGGGGGACAGGGGGGTAGTAGCAATCAGCCCCAGCATTTT. V gene TRBV4-3 combines with J gene TRBJ1-5; the match to TRBD1 covers 11 bases. The CDR3 covers 22 residues. Losses at the gene ends were 3 bases for V and 0 bases for J; bases not matched to a gene: 19. In germline, CDR1 is LGHNA, CDR2 YSLEER.

In this sample, this clone turned up a few times. The rearrangement links TRBV30 to TRBJ1-6, with TRBD1 as a possible D gene (6 bases). The CDR3 runs 18 residues. Trimming cost V 4 bases and J 0 bases, with 19 bases left between them. Germline loops: CDR1 GTSNPN, CDR2 SVGIG (reference sequence). DNA for the CDR3: TGTGCCTGGAAATCTGGGGGCCGCACGAGCTCCTATAATTCACCCCTCCACTTT. Its translation: CAWKSGGRTSSYNSPLHF.

The chain combines TRBV7-9 with TRBJ2-7; D remains ambiguous. Trimming cost V 1 base and J 7 bases, with 8 bases left between them. CDR3 size: 12 residues. The germline V gene encodes CDR1 SEHNR and CDR2 FQNEAQ (reference sequence). The CDR3 here is CASSLVELEQYF. DNA for the CDR3: TGTGCCAGCAGCTTAGTAGAGCTGGAGCAGTACTTC.

The rearrangement joins TRBV30 to TRBJ2-3; 8 bases fit TRBD1. This CDR3 comprises 17 residues. Germline V gives CDR1 GTSNPN, CDR2 SVGIG (reference sequence). With V trimmed by 4 bases and J by 2 bases, 14 bases remained unmatched. CDR3 amino acids: CAWTVGVDRGNTDTQYF. The CDR3, as DNA: TGTGCCTGGACCGTAGGGGTAGACAGGGGTAACACAGATACGCAGTATTTT.

CDR3 DNA: TGTGCCAGCAGTACTCTCAGGGGGCTTCGGGGTTTTGTAACAGATACGCAGTATTTT. Translating gives CASSTLRGLRGFVTDTQYF. This chain connects TRBV5-6 to TRBJ2-3; 8 bases line up with TRBD1. This CDR3 has 19 amino acids. J gave up 3 bases and V 5 bases, and 20 bases lay outside the gene matches. Germline CDR1 reads SGHDT; CDR2 reads YYEEEE. The entire variable domain, with the rest obtained from reference TRBV5-6 and TRBJ2-3, is as follows: DAGVTQSPTHLIKTRGQQVTLRCSPKSGHDTVSWYQQALGQGPQFIFQYYEEEERQRGNFPDRFSGHQFPNYSSELNVNALLLGDSALYLCASSTLRGLRGFVTDTQYFGPGTRLTVL.